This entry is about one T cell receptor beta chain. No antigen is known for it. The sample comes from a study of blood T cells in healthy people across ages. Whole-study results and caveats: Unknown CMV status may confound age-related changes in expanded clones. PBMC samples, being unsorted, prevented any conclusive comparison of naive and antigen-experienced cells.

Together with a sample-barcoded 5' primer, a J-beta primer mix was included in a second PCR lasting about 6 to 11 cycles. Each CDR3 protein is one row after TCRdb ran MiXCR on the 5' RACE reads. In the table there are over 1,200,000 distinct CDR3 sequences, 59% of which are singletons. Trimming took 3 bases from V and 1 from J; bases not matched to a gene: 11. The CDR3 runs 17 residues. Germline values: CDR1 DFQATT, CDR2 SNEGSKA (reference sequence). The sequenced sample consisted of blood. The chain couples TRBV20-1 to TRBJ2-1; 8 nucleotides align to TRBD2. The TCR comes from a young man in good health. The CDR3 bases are TGCAGTGCTAGGGGTCTAGCGGGCCCGAGTTCCTACAATGAGCAGTTCTTC. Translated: CSARGLAGPSSYNEQFF.